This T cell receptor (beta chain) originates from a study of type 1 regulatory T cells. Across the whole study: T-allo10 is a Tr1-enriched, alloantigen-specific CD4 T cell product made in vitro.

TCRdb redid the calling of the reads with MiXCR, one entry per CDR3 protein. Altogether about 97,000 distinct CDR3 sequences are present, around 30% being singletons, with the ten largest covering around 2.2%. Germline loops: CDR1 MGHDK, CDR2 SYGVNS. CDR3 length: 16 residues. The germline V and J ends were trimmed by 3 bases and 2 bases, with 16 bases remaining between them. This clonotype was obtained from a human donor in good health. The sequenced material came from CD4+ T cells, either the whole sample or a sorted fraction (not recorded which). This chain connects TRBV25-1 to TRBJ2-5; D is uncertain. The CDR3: CASSDTTWSPQETQYF. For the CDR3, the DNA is TGTGCCAGCAGTGACACGACGTGGTCCCCTCAAGAGACCCAGTACTTC.